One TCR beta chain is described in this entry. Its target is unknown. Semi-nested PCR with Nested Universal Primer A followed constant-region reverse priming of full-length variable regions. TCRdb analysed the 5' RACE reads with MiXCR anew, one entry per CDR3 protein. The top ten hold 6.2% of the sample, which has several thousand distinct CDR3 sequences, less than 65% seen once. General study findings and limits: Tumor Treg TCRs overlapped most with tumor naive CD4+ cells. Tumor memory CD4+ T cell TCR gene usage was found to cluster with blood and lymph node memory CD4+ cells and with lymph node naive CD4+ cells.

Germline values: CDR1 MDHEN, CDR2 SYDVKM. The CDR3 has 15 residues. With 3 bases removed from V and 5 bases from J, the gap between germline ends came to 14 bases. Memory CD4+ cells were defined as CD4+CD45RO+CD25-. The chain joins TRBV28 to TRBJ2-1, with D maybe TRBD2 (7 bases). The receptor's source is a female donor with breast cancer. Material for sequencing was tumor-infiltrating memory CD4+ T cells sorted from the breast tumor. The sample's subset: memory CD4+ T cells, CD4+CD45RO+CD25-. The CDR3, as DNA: TGTGCCAGCAGTTTTCCGGGGGGCGATAACAATGAGCAGTTCTTC. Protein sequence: CASSFPGGDNNEQFF.